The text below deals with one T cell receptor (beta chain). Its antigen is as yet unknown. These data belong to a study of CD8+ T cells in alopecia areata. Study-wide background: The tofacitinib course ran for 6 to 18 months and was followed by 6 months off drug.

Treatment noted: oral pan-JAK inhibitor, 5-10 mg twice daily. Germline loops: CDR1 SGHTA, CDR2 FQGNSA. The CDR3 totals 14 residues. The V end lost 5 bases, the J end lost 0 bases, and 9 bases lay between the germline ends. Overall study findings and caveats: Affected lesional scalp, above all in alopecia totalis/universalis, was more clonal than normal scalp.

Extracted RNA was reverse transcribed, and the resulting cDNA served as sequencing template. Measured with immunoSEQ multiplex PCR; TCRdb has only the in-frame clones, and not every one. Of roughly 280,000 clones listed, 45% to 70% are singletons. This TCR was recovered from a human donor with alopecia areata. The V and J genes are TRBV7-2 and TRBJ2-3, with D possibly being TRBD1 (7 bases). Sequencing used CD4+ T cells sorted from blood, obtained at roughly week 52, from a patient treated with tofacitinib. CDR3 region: CASSPGGSTDTQYF. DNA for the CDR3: TGTGCCAGCAGCCCAGGGGGGAGCACAGATACGCAGTATTTT. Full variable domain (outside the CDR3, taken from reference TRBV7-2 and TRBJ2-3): GAGVSQSPSNKVTEKGKDVELRCDPISGHTALYWYRQSLGQGLEFLIYFQGNSAPDKSGLPSDRFSAERTGGSVSTLTIQRTQQEDSAVYLCASSPGGSTDTQYFGPGTRLTVL.